Listed here are 20 T cell receptor beta chains from one sample, sequenced in a study of CD8+CD57+ T cells in acquired aplastic anemia. It was genomic DNA that served as the template for profiling TCR beta VDJ and CDR3. TCRdb itself ran the reads through MiXCR, one entry per CDR3 protein. The sample shows 250,000 to 350,000 distinct CDR3 sequences, about 50% of them seen only once. In patients chosen for sequencing, flow cytometry had shown CD8+CD57+ cell expansion. The sequenced sample was sorted CD4+, CD8+, or CD8+CD57+ T cells (not recorded which) from PBMCs. The source is a human donor with aplastic anemia.

This clonotype was counted ten times or more. V gene TRBV5-1 combines with J gene TRBJ1-2; the D is unclear. V was cut by 1 base and J by 5 bases, with 9 bases left in between. Germline CDR1 and CDR2: SGHRS and YFSETQ. The CDR3 is made up of 13 amino acids. The CDR3, as DNA: TGCGCCAGCAGCTTGAACGGGCGTTATGGCTACACCTTC. It yields the protein CASSLNGRYGYTF.

The V and J genes are TRBV24-1 and TRBJ2-3; 7 bases fit TRBD2. This CDR3 region has 16 residues. With 0 bases clipped from V and 3 bases from J, the junction kept 5 bases outside the gene matches. Per germline, CDR1 KGHDR and CDR2 SFDVKD. Here the CDR3 reads CATSDLRAGVTDTQYF. The CDR3 DNA reads as TGTGCCACCAGTGATTTGCGGGCGGGAGTGACAGATACGCAGTATTTT.

The chain combines TRBV29-1 with TRBJ2-7; 11 positions agree with TRBD2. Germline loops: CDR1 SQVTM, CDR2 ANQGSEA. The CDR3 contains 12 residues. V shed 6 bases and J 6 bases; nucleotides not matched to a gene: 4. DNA of the CDR3: TGCAGCGTCCTAGCGGGGGGACGCGAGCAGTACTTC. Amino acids: CSVLAGGREQYF.

There are many counts of this clonotype. J is TRBJ1-5 and V is TRBV11-2; a weak D match, TRBD1 (5 bases). Germline V CDR1 and CDR2: SGHAT, FQNNGV. The ends were cut back, 7 bases at V and 6 bases at J, with 25 bases in the middle. The CDR3 runs to 17 residues. The CDR3 here is CASIVPGLSQGRQPQHF. The CDR3 DNA is TGTGCCAGCATCGTACCGGGTCTTAGTCAGGGTCGTCAGCCCCAGCATTTT. Full variable domain (missing parts from reference TRBV11-2 and TRBJ1-5): EAGVAQSPRYKIIEKRQSVAFWCNPISGHATLYWYQQILGQGPKLLIQFQNNGVVDDSQLPKDRFSAERLKGVDSTLKIQPAKLEDSAVYLCASIVPGLSQGRQPQHFGDGTRLSIL.

The rearrangement uses TRBV10-3 and TRBJ2-7; 10 bases agree with TRBD1. The CDR3 consists of 15 residues. The germline V gene has CDR1 ENHRY and CDR2 SYGVKD. Trimming took 4 bases from V and 4 from J; bases not matched to a gene: 7. CDR3 residues: CAISGGAGQGYEQYF. The CDR3 DNA is TGTGCCATCAGTGGGGGCGCGGGACAGGGGTACGAGCAGTACTTC.

This clonotype was seen only once. The rearrangement joins TRBV7-2 to TRBJ1-5; the match to TRBD1 covers 8 bases. There are 16 residues in the CDR3. Unmatched junction bases numbered 15, after V lost 9 bases and J lost 5 bases. Germline values: CDR1 SGHTA, CDR2 FQGNSA. CDR3 nucleotide sequence: TGTGCCAGTAGACCCGACAGGGGAGACACCCATCAGCCCCAGCATTTT. It codes for CASRPDRGDTHQPQHF.

This clonotype showed up many times. This chain links TRBV2 with TRBJ2-7; D is ambiguous. Germline V gives CDR1 SNHLY, CDR2 FYNNEI. The V end lost 4 bases, the J end lost 4 bases, and 11 bases lay between the germline ends. The length of the CDR3 is 13 residues. CDR3 amino acids: CASSGRKGYEQYF. The CDR3 DNA reads TGTGCCAGCAGTGGAAGGAAGGGTTACGAGCAGTACTTC.

The chain employs TRBV7-9 and TRBJ1-1; 7 nucleotides align to TRBD1. The CDR3 extends over 15 amino acids. After removal of 0 bases from V and 11 bases from J, the junction contained 12 bases not matched to a gene. Germline assignment: CDR1 SEHNR and CDR2 FQNEAQ (reference sequence). This CDR3 is CASSLARGGAGTAFF. CDR3 coding DNA: TGTGCCAGCAGCTTAGCTAGAGGGGGCGCGGGAACGGCTTTCTTT. Full variable domain (rest looked up from reference TRBV7-9 and TRBJ1-1): DTGVSQNPRHKITKRGQNVTFRCDPISEHNRLYWYRQTLGQGPEFLTYFQNEAQLEKSRLLSDRFSAERPKGSFSTLEIQRTEQGDSAMYLCASSLARGGAGTAFFGQGTRLTVV.

A note on this clonotype: The CDR3 carries no conserved terminal phenylalanine or tryptophan, so it likely arises from a read error. The rearrangement joins TRBV19 to TRBJ2-7; D gene unclear. The CDR3 has 13 amino acids. V was clipped by 10 bases and J by 6 bases, with 19 bases between them. From germline, CDR1 is LNHDA and CDR2 SQIVND (reference sequence). CDR3 nucleotides: TGTGCCACCGCGACCCCACACCGCTCCGAGCAGTACCTC. Protein sequence: CATATPHRSEQYL.

The chain recombines TRBV10-3 with TRBJ2-7; the D is unclear. Trimming took 0 bases from V and 3 from J, leaving 9 bases between them. The CDR3 spans 14 residues. Germline loops: CDR1 ENHRY, CDR2 SYGVKD. The chain's CDR3 is CAISESVYLYEQYF. CDR3 nucleotides: TGTGCCATCAGTGAGTCCGTATATCTCTACGAGCAGTACTTC.

Regarding this clonotype: The junction departs from the called germline gene at one end, perhaps through a read error. The rearrangement links TRBV7-3 to TRBJ2-7; D remains ambiguous. Germline-derived CDR1 and CDR2 are SGHTA and FQGTGA. The CDR3 totals 13 residues. CDR3 DNA sequence: TGCGCCAGCAGCTTAGATCCGGTGGCGGAGCAGTACTTC. It codes for CASSLDPVAEQYF.

V usage is TRBV20-1 and J usage is TRBJ1-2; no reliable D call. V shed 0 bases and J shed 2 bases, with 10 bases lying between them. Germline V lookup: CDR1 DFQATT, CDR2 SNEGSKA (reference sequence). This CDR3 contains 14 residues. CDR3 coding DNA: TGCAGTGCTAGAGAGGCCGGCGGGAACTATGGCTACACCTTC. Amino acids: CSAREAGGNYGYTF.

The rearrangement joins TRBV6-2 or TRBV6-3 to TRBJ2-7; D may be TRBD1 (6 bases). V was trimmed by 7 bases and J by 2 bases, leaving 15 bases between them. This CDR3 comprises 14 residues. CDR1 and CDR2 (germline): MNHEY, SVGEGT. The CDR3 region has the DNA TGTGCCAGCAACCGGGCAACAGGGACCTACGAGCAGTACTTC. Its protein product is CASNRATGTYEQYF.

This clonotype was counted ten times or more. The V call is TRBV10-3, the J call TRBJ1-1; 7 bases are shared with TRBD1. From germline, CDR1 is ENHRY and CDR2 SYGVKD. J was trimmed by 4 bases and V by 10 bases; bases with no gene match: 12. This CDR3 spans 14 amino acids. The CDR3 nucleotides are TGTGCCACCTTAGAGAACAGGGGTGGCACTGAAGCTTTCTTT. Its translation: CATLENRGGTEAFF.

V usage is TRBV2 and J usage is TRBJ1-3; the D gene is possibly TRBD1 (5 bases). CDR3 length equals 15 residues. CDR1 and CDR2 (germline): SNHLY, FYNNEI. V dropped 10 bases and J dropped 2 bases, with 18 bases sitting between them. The DNA for the CDR3 is TGTGCCAAAAGCCCACAGGTCTGGGCTGGAAACACCATATATTTT. Protein: CAKSPQVWAGNTIYF.

This clonotype was seen repeatedly, ten times or more. The J gene is TRBJ1-2, the V gene TRBV7-8; D possibly corresponds to TRBD1 (6 bases). The CDR3 extends over 16 amino acids. The V gene's germline CDR1 is SGHVS and CDR2 FQNEAQ. V was pared by 5 bases and J by 0 bases, with 16 bases between. CDR3 in DNA: TGTGCCAGCAGCCCTACCGCCACAGGGACTAACTATGGCTACACCTTC. Protein product: CASSPTATGTNYGYTF.

The chain recombines TRBV19 with TRBJ2-2; maybe TRBD1 (6 bases). V was trimmed by 6 bases and J by 4 bases, leaving 12 bases between them. CDR3 size: 14 residues. The germline gives CDR1 LNHDA, CDR2 SQIVND (reference sequence). CDR3: CASRLGASTGELFF. The CDR3 region has the DNA TGTGCCAGTAGATTGGGGGCCTCCACCGGGGAGCTGTTTTTT. Filled out from reference TRBV19 and TRBJ2-2, the complete variable domain reads DGGITQSPKYLFRKEGQNVTLSCEQNLNHDAMYWYRQDPGQGLRLIYYSQIVNDFQKGDIAEGYSVSREKKESFPLTVTSAQKNPTAFYLCASRLGASTGELFFGEGSRLTVL.

There are many counts of this clonotype. The chain employs TRBV20-1 and TRBJ2-2, with 11 nucleotides matching TRBD2. After removal of 1 base from V and 3 bases from J, the junction contained 1 base not matched to a gene. Germline assignment: CDR1 DFQATT and CDR2 SNEGSKA (reference sequence). The CDR3 loop spans 15 amino acids. CDR3 residues: CSARGSGGDTGELFF. The CDR3 bases are TGCAGTGCTAGAGGTAGCGGGGGGGACACCGGGGAGCTGTTTTTT.

This clonotype was detected only a few times. The gene calls are TRBV6-4 and TRBJ2-2; D gene uncertain. V was pared by 4 bases and J by 3 bases, with 9 bases between. The CDR3 loop spans 14 amino acids. The V gene's germline CDR1 is MRHNA and CDR2 SNTAGT. CDR3 in amino acids: CASSVRPDTGELFF. The DNA for the CDR3 is TGTGCCAGCAGTGTCCGCCCTGACACCGGGGAGCTGTTTTTT.

The chain has TRBV9 and TRBJ2-7; 7 nucleotides agree with TRBD2. The CDR3 is made up of 16 amino acids. Germline V gene data show CDR1 as SGDLS and CDR2 as YYNGEE. Losses at the gene ends were 4 bases for V and 0 bases for J; bases not matched to a gene: 10. The chain's CDR3 is CASSISGTESSYEQYF. The DNA of the CDR3 is TGTGCCAGCAGCATCAGCGGGACCGAGAGCTCCTACGAGCAGTACTTC.